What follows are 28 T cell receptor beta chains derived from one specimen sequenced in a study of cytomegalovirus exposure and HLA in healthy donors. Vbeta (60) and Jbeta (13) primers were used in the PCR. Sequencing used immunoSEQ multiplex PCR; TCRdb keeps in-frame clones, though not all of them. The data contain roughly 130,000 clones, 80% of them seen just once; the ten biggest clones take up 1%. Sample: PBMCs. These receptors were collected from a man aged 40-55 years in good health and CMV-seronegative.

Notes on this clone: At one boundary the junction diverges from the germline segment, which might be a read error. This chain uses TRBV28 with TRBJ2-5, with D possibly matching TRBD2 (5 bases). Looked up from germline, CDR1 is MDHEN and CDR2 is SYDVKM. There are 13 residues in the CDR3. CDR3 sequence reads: CASGSGSQATQYF. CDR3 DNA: TGTGCCAGCGGGTCGGGATCCCAAGCGACCCAGTACTTC.

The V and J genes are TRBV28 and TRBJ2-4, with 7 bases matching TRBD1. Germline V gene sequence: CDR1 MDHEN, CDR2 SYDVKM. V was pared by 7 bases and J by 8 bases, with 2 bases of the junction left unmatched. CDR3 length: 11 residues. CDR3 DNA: TGTGCCAGCACAGGGGGTCACATTCAGTACTTC. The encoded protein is CASTGGHIQYF.

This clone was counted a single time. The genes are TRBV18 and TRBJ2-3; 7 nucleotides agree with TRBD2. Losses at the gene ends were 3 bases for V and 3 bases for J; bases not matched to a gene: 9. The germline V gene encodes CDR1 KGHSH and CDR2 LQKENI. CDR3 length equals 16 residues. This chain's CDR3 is CASSPVAGTTTDTQYF. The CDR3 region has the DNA TGTGCCAGCTCACCGGTCGCGGGGACTACGACAGATACGCAGTATTTT.

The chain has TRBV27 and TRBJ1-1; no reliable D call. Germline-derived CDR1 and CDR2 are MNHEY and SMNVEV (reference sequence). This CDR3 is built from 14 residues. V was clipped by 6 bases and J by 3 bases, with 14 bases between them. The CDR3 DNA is TGTGCCAGCAGCCACCCCGGCGGGGACACTGAAGCTTTCTTT. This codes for CASSHPGGDTEAFF.

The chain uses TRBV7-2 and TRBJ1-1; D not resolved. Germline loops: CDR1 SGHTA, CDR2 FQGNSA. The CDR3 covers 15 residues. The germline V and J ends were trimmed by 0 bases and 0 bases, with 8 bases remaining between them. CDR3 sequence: CASSLAQVMNTEAFF. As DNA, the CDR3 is TGTGCCAGCAGCTTAGCGCAGGTCATGAACACTGAAGCTTTCTTT.

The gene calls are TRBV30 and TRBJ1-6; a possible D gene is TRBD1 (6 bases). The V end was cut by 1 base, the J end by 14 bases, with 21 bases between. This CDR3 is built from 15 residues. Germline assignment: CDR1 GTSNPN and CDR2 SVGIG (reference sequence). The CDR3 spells CAWSAAQSRGSTLHF. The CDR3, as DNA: TGTGCCTGGAGTGCGGCACAGTCTAGGGGGTCCACCCTCCACTTT.

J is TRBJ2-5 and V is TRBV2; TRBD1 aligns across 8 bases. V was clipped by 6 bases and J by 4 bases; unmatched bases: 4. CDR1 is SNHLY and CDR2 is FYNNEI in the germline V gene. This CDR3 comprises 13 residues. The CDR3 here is CASSSGTGETQYF. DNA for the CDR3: TGTGCCAGCAGCTCCGGGACAGGAGAGACCCAGTACTTC.

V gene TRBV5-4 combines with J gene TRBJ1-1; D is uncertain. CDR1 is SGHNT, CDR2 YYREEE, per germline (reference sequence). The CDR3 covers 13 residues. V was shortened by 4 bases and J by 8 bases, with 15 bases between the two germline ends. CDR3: CASSPVGIVEAFF. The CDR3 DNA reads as TGTGCCAGCAGCCCGGTCGGGATAGTAGAAGCTTTCTTT.

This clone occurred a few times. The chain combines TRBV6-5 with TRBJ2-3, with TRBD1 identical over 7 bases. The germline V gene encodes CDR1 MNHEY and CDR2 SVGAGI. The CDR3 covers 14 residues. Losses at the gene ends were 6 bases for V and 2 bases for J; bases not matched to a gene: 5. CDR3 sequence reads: CASRRQGVTDTQYF. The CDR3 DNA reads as TGTGCCAGCAGGCGACAGGGAGTCACAGATACGCAGTATTTT.

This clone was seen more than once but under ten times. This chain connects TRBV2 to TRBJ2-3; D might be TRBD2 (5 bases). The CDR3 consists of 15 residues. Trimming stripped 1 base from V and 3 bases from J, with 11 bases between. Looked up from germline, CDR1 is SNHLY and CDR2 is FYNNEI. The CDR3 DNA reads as TGTGCCAGCAGTGAAGGGCCCGGAGGAACAGATACGCAGTATTTT. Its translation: CASSEGPGGTDTQYF. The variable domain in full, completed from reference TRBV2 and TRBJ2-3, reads EPEVTQTPSHQVTQMGQEVILRCVPISNHLYFYWYRQILGQKVEFLVSFYNNEISEKSEIFDDQFSVERPDGSNFTLKIRSTKLEDSAMYFCASSEGPGGTDTQYFGPGTRLTVL.

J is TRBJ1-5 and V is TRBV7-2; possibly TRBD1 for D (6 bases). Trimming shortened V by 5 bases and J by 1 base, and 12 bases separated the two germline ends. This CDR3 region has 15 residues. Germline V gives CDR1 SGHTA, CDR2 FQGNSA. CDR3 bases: TGTGCCAGCAGCGGGCAGGGGCGCAGCAATCAGCCCCAGCATTTT. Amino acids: CASSGQGRSNQPQHF.

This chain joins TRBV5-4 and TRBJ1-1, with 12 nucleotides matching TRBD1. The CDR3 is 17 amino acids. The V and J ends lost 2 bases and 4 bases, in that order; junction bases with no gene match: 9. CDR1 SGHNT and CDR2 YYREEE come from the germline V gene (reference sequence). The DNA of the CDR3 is TGTGCCAGCAGCTTTTTCGGGACAGGGGGCTTGGGCACTGAAGCTTTCTTT. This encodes CASSFFGTGGLGTEAFF.

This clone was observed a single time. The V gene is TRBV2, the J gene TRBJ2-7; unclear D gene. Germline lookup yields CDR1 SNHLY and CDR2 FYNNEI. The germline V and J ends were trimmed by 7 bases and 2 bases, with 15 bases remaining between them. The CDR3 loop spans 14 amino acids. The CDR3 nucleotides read TGTGCCAGCACTCTCGGTGAACCTACCTACGAGCAGTACTTC. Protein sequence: CASTLGEPTYEQYF. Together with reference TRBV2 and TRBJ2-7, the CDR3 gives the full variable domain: EPEVTQTPSHQVTQMGQEVILRCVPISNHLYFYWYRQILGQKVEFLVSFYNNEISEKSEIFDDQFSVERPDGSNFTLKIRSTKLEDSAMYFCASTLGEPTYEQYFGPGTRLTVT.

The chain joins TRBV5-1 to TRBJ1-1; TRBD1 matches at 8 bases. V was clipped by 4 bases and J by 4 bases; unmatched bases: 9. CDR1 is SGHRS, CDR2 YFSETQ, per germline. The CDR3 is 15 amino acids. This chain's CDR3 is CASSPLEDRGTEAFF. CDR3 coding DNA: TGCGCCAGCAGCCCCCTCGAAGACAGGGGCACTGAAGCTTTCTTT.

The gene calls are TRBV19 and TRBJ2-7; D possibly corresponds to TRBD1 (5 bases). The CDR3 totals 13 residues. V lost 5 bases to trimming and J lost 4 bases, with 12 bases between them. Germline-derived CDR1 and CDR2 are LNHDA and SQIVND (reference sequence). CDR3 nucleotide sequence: TGTGCCAGTAGTCCGGACATGGCTTACGAGCAGTACTTC. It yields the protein CASSPDMAYEQYF.

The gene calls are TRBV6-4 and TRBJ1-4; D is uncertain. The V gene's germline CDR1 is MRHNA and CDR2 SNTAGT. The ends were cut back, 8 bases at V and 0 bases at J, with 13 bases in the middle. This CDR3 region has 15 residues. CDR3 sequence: CASSQRRATNEKLFF. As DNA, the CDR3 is TGTGCCAGCTCCCAACGACGGGCAACTAATGAAAAACTGTTTTTT.

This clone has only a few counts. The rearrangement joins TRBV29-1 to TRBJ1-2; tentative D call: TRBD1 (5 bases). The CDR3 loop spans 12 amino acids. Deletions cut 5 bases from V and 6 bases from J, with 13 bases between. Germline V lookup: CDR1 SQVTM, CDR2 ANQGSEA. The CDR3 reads CSVQRGGDGYTF. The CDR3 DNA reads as TGCAGCGTTCAAAGGGGAGGGGATGGCTACACCTTC.

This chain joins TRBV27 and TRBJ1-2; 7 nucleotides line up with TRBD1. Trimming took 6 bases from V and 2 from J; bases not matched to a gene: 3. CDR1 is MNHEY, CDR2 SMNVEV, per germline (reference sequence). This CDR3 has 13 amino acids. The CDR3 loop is CASRPTGNYGYTF. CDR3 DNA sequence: TGTGCCAGCAGGCCGACAGGGAACTATGGCTACACCTTC.

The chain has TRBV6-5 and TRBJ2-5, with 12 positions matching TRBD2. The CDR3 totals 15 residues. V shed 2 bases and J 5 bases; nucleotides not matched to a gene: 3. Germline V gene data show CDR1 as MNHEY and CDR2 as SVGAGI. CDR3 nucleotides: TGTGCCAGCAGTTACAGCCTAGCGGGGGGGGAGACCCAGTACTTC. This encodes CASSYSLAGGETQYF.

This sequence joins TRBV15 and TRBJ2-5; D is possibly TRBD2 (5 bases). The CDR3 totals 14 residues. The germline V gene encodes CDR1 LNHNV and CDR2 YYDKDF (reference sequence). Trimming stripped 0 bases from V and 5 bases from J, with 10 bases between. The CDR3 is CATSRDLEGETQYF. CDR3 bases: TGTGCCACCAGCAGAGATCTTGAGGGTGAGACCCAGTACTTC. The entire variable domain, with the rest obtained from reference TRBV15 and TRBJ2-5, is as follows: DAMVIQNPRYQVTQFGKPVTLSCSQTLNHNVMYWYQQKSSQAPKLLFHYYDKDFNNEADTPDNFQSRRPNTSFCFLDIRSPGLGDTAMYLCATSRDLEGETQYFGPGTRLLVL.

The CDR3 is CASSLRAGSAFGEQYF. The CDR3 DNA reads as TGCGCCAGCAGCTTGAGGGCGGGATCAGCGTTCGGCGAGCAGTACTTC. The chain recombines TRBV5-1 with TRBJ2-7; TRBD2 might be the D (6 bases). This CDR3 region has 16 residues. Between the trimmed V and J ends, which lost 1 base and 6 bases, there was a span of 20 bases. The germline V gene has CDR1 SGHRS and CDR2 YFSETQ.

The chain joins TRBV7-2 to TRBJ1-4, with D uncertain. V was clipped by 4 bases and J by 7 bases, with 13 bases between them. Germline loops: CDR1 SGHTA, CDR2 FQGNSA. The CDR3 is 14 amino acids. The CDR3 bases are TGTGCCAGCAGCTCAGCGACATATGGTGAAAAACTGTTTTTT. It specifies CASSSATYGEKLFF. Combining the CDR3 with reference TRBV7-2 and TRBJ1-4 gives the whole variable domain GAGVSQSPSNKVTEKGKDVELRCDPISGHTALYWYRQSLGQGLEFLIYFQGNSAPDKSGLPSDRFSAERTGGSVSTLTIQRTQQEDSAVYLCASSSATYGEKLFFGSGTQLSVL.

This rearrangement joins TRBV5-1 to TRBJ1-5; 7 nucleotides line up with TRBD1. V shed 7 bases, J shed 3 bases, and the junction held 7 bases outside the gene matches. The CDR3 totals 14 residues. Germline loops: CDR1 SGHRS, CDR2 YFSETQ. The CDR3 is CASSEGADNQPQHF. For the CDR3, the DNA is TGCGCCAGCTCCGAGGGGGCGGACAATCAGCCCCAGCATTTT.

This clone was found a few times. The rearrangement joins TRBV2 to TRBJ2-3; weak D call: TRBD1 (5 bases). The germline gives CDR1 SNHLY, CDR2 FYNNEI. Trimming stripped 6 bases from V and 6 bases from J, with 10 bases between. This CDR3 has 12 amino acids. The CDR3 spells CASRPQGDTQYF. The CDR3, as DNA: TGTGCCAGCAGACCGCAGGGTGATACGCAGTATTTT. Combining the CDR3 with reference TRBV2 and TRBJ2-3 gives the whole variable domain EPEVTQTPSHQVTQMGQEVILRCVPISNHLYFYWYRQILGQKVEFLVSFYNNEISEKSEIFDDQFSVERPDGSNFTLKIRSTKLEDSAMYFCASRPQGDTQYFGPGTRLTVL.

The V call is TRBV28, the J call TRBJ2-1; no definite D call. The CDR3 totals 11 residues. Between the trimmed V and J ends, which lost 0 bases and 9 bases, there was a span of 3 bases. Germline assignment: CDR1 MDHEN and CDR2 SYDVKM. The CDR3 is CASSLWAEQFF. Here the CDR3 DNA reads TGTGCCAGCAGTTTATGGGCTGAGCAGTTCTTC.

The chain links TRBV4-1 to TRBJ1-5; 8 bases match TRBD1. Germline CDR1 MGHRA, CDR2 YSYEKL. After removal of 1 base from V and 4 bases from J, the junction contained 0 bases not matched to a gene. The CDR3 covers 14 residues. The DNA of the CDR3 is TGCGCCAGCAGCCAAGGACAGGGGAATCAGCCCCAGCATTTT. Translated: CASSQGQGNQPQHF.

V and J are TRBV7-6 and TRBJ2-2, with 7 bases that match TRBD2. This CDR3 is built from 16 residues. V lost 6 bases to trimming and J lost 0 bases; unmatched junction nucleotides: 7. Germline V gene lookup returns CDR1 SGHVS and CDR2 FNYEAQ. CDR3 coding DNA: TGTGCCAGCAGGCCCGGCGGGGGTACGAACACCGGGGAGCTGTTTTTT. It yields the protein CASRPGGGTNTGELFF.

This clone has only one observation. Here the CDR3 DNA reads TGTGCCATCAGTGAGTTGGGGGCGCCGAGTGGCTACACCTTC. Translation gives CAISELGAPSGYTF. The chain couples TRBV10-3 to TRBJ1-2; D perhaps matches TRBD1 (6 bases). This CDR3 is built from 14 residues. Deletions cut 1 base from V and 7 bases from J, with 13 bases between. The V gene's germline CDR1 is ENHRY and CDR2 SYGVKD.